A single sample gave rise to the 19 T cell receptor beta chains below, sequenced in a study of T cell responses to AZD1222 COVID-19 vaccine. Assay: immunoSEQ multiplex PCR; the TCRdb copy retains only in-frame clones and omits some. The table records 180,000 or so clones, 85% to 90% of them present only once. The sequenced sample was peripheral blood, obtained 28 days after the second AZD1222 dose. These TCRs come from an adult who received the AZD1222 COVID-19 vaccine.

In regard to this clone: In the same sample, other DNA sequences code for this CDR3. V and J are TRBV5-1 and TRBJ1-1; 10 nucleotides align to TRBD1. Per the germline V gene, CDR1 is SGHRS and CDR2 is YFSETQ. The J segment lost 0 bases and the V segment lost 4 bases, leaving 6 bases of the junction unmatched. The CDR3 length is 16 residues. The CDR3 protein is CASSLGTGVMNTEAFF. The CDR3 coding sequence is TGCGCCAGCAGCCTGGGGACAGGGGTAATGAACACTGAAGCTTTCTTT.

The chain has TRBV2 and TRBJ2-3; tentative D call: TRBD2 (6 bases). The CDR3 runs to 16 residues. The V gene lost 6 bases and the J gene lost 5 bases, with 21 bases spanning the gap. Germline CDR1 and CDR2: SNHLY and FYNNEI. The CDR3 DNA sequence: TGTGCCAGCAGCGTTGGGGGGAGTATAACAGGAGATACGCAGTATTTT. This encodes CASSVGGSITGDTQYF.

The rearrangement links TRBV4-3 to TRBJ2-2, with 8 bases matching TRBD2. V was clipped by 0 bases and J by 0 bases; unmatched bases: 3. Per the germline V gene, CDR1 is LGHNA and CDR2 is YSLEER. The CDR3 spans 17 residues. CDR3 coding DNA: TGCGCCAGCAGCCAAGATCCTAGCGGGTCGAACACCGGGGAGCTGTTTTTT. This sequence encodes CASSQDPSGSNTGELFF.

The rearrangement joins TRBV24-1 to TRBJ2-5; 9 bases agree with TRBD1. V lost 2 bases and J lost 6; bases outside the gene matches: 6. Germline loops: CDR1 KGHDR, CDR2 SFDVKD. This CDR3 has 15 amino acids. The CDR3 spells CATSDSRQGVKTQYF. The DNA for the CDR3 is TGTGCCACCAGTGATTCCCGACAGGGGGTGAAGACCCAGTACTTC.

The rearrangement joins TRBV28 to TRBJ2-1; 10 bases align to TRBD2. Germline V gene sequence: CDR1 MDHEN, CDR2 SYDVKM. This CDR3 contains 15 residues. The ends lost 3 bases at V and 10 bases at J; junction bases unmatched: 9. The CDR3 is CASSLGSSGRYEQFF. CDR3 bases: TGTGCCAGCAGTTTGGGGTCTAGCGGGAGATACGAGCAGTTCTTC.

This chain connects TRBV11-1 to TRBJ2-4, with 11 bases lining up with TRBD2. The length of the CDR3 is 16 residues. Germline CDR1 SGHAT, CDR2 FQDESV (reference sequence). Trimming cost V 5 bases and J 3 bases; bases outside gene matches: 6. Here the CDR3 reads CASSPGTSGVKNIQYF. CDR3 coding DNA: TGTGCCAGCAGCCCCGGGACTAGCGGAGTCAAAAACATTCAGTACTTC.

This clone was counted a few times. The chain employs TRBV7-3 and TRBJ1-1; 8 bases agree with TRBD1. V shed 4 bases and J 6 bases; nucleotides not matched to a gene: 10. The CDR3 consists of 15 residues. Germline assignment: CDR1 SGHTA and CDR2 FQGTGA. The CDR3 DNA follows: TGTGCCAGCAGCTACAGGACAGGGAGGACCGCTGAAGCTTTCTTT. This translates into CASSYRTGRTAEAFF. Based on the CDR3 plus reference TRBV7-3 and TRBJ1-1, the full variable domain is GAGVSQTPSNKVTEKGKYVELRCDPISGHTALYWYRQSLGQGPEFLIYFQGTGAADDSGLPNDRFFAVRPEGSVSTLKIQRTERGDSAVYLCASSYRTGRTAEAFFGQGTRLTVV.

The V and J genes are TRBV6-2 or TRBV6-3 and TRBJ1-5; unclear D gene. The CDR3 has 13 amino acids. Germline V gene data show CDR1 as MNHEY and CDR2 as SVGEGT. V lost 6 bases and J lost 3, with 9 bases in between. CDR3 nucleotides: TGTGCCAGCAGCTGGACTATCAATCAGCCCCAGCATTTT. Amino acids: CASSWTINQPQHF.

V usage is TRBV29-1 and J usage is TRBJ2-2; tentative D call: TRBD1 (5 bases). V lost 8 bases, J lost 7 bases, and 20 bases lay in between. The CDR3 loop spans 14 amino acids. From germline, CDR1 is SQVTM and CDR2 ANQGSEA. The CDR3 region has the DNA TGCAGCATCCGCGTGGGGCGGTATGACGGGGAGCTGTTTTTT. Its translation: CSIRVGRYDGELFF.

The chain combines TRBV5-4 with TRBJ2-3; D unresolved. CDR1 is SGHNT and CDR2 is YYREEE in the germline V gene (reference sequence). Trimming pared 3 bases from V and 0 bases from J, leaving 11 bases between. The CDR3 length is 15 residues. The CDR3 coding sequence is TGTGCCAGCAGCTCAGACTGGGGAAGCACAGATACGCAGTATTTT. It encodes CASSSDWGSTDTQYF.

This chain connects TRBV27 to TRBJ2-3, with TRBD1 matching 10 bases. Germline assignment: CDR1 MNHEY and CDR2 SMNVEV (reference sequence). V lost 2 bases and J lost 5; bases outside the gene matches: 4. This CDR3 has 15 amino acids. The CDR3 is CASSLVTGGGDTQYF. Written as DNA, the CDR3 is TGTGCCAGCAGTTTAGTGACAGGGGGCGGAGATACGCAGTATTTT.

The rearrangement joins TRBV9 to TRBJ2-7; D is possibly TRBD1 (5 bases). V lost 1 base and J lost 3, with 11 bases in between. The CDR3 is 14 residues long. CDR1 is SGDLS and CDR2 is YYNGEE in the germline V gene. This chain's CDR3 is CASSVQGAGYEQYF. CDR3 coding DNA: TGTGCCAGCAGCGTACAGGGTGCTGGCTACGAGCAGTACTTC.

This clone was seen more than once but under ten times. V usage is TRBV29-1 and J usage is TRBJ2-7; maybe TRBD1 (5 bases). The V gene's germline CDR1 is SQVTM and CDR2 ANQGSEA. Trimming left V 4 bases short and J 0 bases short, with 7 bases between. The CDR3 is 12 amino acids. CDR3 in DNA: TGCAGCGTTGGGACAAACTCCTACGAGCAGTACTTC. This encodes CSVGTNSYEQYF.

This clone was observed once. The chain employs TRBV30 and TRBJ2-7, with unresolved D. Germline V gene data show CDR1 as GTSNPN and CDR2 as SVGIG (reference sequence). V was pared by 4 bases and J by 2 bases, with 12 bases between. The CDR3 runs 13 residues. The CDR3 DNA is TGTGCCTGGACCTCCGCGGACCCCTACGAGCAGTACTTC. Translation: CAWTSADPYEQYF.

The chain carries TRBV4-2 and TRBJ2-1; D may be TRBD2 (6 bases). The germline V gene has CDR1 LGHNA and CDR2 YNFKEQ. V was trimmed by 0 bases and J by 2 bases, leaving 8 bases between them. The CDR3 covers 15 residues. CDR3 sequence reads: CASSQDAGTYNEQFF. As DNA, the CDR3 is TGTGCCAGCAGCCAAGATGCGGGGACCTACAATGAGCAGTTCTTC.

Here the CDR3 reads CASSLRGSGELFF. CDR3 in DNA: TGTGCCAGCAGCTTACGCGGGTCCGGGGAGCTGTTTTTT. The chain carries TRBV11-2 and TRBJ2-2; D is possibly TRBD2 (5 bases). The germline V and J ends were trimmed by 2 bases and 6 bases, with 7 bases remaining between them. The CDR3 contains 13 residues. Per the germline V gene, CDR1 is SGHAT and CDR2 is FQNNGV. The complete variable domain, with remaining parts taken from reference TRBV11-2 and TRBJ2-2, reads EAGVAQSPRYKIIEKRQSVAFWCNPISGHATLYWYQQILGQGPKLLIQFQNNGVVDDSQLPKDRFSAERLKGVDSTLKIQPAKLEDSAVYLCASSLRGSGELFFGEGSRLTVL.

J is TRBJ1-2 and V is TRBV5-1; no clear D. The CDR3 sequence is 14 residues long. Between the trimmed V and J ends, which lost 4 bases and 0 bases, there was a span of 10 bases. Germline V CDR1 and CDR2: SGHRS, YFSETQ. The CDR3 nucleotides are TGCGCCAGCAGCATTACCGGGACTAACTATGGCTACACCTTC. This encodes CASSITGTNYGYTF.

V usage is TRBV2 and J usage is TRBJ2-5, with D unresolved. Germline V gives CDR1 SNHLY, CDR2 FYNNEI. There are 13 residues in the CDR3. V was trimmed by 5 bases and J by 3 bases, leaving 10 bases between them. CDR3 sequence (DNA): TGTGCCAGCAGTTACACACCGAAAGAGACCCAGTACTTC. It translates to CASSYTPKETQYF.

This chain connects TRBV4-3 to TRBJ1-3; perhaps TRBD1 as D (5 bases). With 1 base removed from V and 4 bases from J, the gap between germline ends came to 14 bases. The CDR3 length is 16 residues. CDR1 is LGHNA and CDR2 is YSLEER in the germline V gene. CDR3 in amino acids: CASSQAGGARGNTIYF. In DNA form, the CDR3 reads TGCGCCAGCAGCCAAGCGGGCGGGGCGCGAGGAAACACCATATATTTT.